This T cell receptor beta chain is drawn from a study of T-cell reconstitution after alpha-beta-depleted transplantation in children. Preparation of the TCRbeta library used unique molecular identifiers. MiXCR, run by TCRdb on the PCR reads, gives a single entry per CDR3 protein. The sample yields around 400,000 distinct CDR3 sequences, 20% seen once. This CDR3 contains 14 residues. Germline-derived CDR1 and CDR2 are MNHEY and SVGEGT. V dropped 6 bases and J dropped 3 bases, with 15 bases sitting between them. J is TRBJ2-7 and V is TRBV6-2 or TRBV6-3; the D gene is possibly TRBD2 (5 bases). The TCR sequence derives from a human donor who donated a stem cell graft to a child with acute myeloid leukemia. The input for sequencing was PBMCs from the stem cell graft donor, taken from the stem cell graft. CDR3 in DNA: TGTGCCAGCAGCCCTTGGACGGGATTCTACGAGCAGTACTTC. Translated, it gives CASSPWTGFYEQYF.